This is a list of T cell receptor beta chains from one sample in a study of cytomegalovirus exposure and HLA in healthy donors. TCRdb keeps only in-frame clones here, not all; method: immunoSEQ multiplex PCR. The data show about 180,000 clones, roughly 82% seen once. The source material was PBMCs. The receptor source for this set is a man aged 40-55 years in good health and CMV-seronegative. Both conserved end residues are part of each CDR3. The D gene is left open where the match is weak. The size field is filled for only some rows; it gives once, few, many or a size class.

.,15,few,TRBJ1-4,TRBV11-3,CASSLATATNEKLFF,TGTGCCAGCAGCTTAGCGACAGCAACTAATGAAAAACTGTTTTTT
TRBD1,18,.,TRBJ2-2,TRBV27,CASSLKPPQGAPVGELFF,TGTGCCAGCAGTTTAAAACCACCACAGGGGGCGCCTGTCGGGGAGCTGTTTTTT
.,13,.,TRBJ2-2,TRBV27,CASSRVVTGELFF,TGTGCCAGCAGTCGAGTAGTAACCGGGGAGCTGTTTTTT
TRBD1,15,.,TRBJ1-5,TRBV28,CASSLPYRGYQPQHF,TGTGCCAGCAGTTTGCCCTACAGGGGATATCAGCCCCAGCATTTT
TRBD2,18,once,TRBJ2-1,TRBV27,CASSVTSGSPILRDEQFF,TGTGCCAGCAGTGTGACTAGCGGGAGCCCAATACTGAGGGATGAGCAGTTCTTC
TRBD1,16,.,TRBJ1-1,TRBV2,CASSKLGTGSGTEAFF,TGTGCCAGCAGCAAGCTTGGGACAGGGTCGGGCACTGAAGCTTTCTTT
.,15,.,TRBJ2-5,TRBV7-9,CASSLAVGAQETQYF,TGTGCCAGCAGCTTGGCGGTGGGGGCTCAAGAGACCCAGTACTTC
TRBD1,17,.,TRBJ2-7,TRBV4-2,CASSQDLSGQGAYEQYF,TGTGCCAGCAGCCAAGATCTTTCGGGACAGGGGGCTTATGAGCAGTACTTC
TRBD2,15,few,TRBJ2-2,TRBV9,CASSGLAGTTGELFF,TGTGCCAGCAGCGGACTAGCGGGGACCACCGGGGAGCTGTTTTTT
TRBD1,14,.,TRBJ1-2,TRBV6-6,CASTPTGINYGYTF,TGTGCCAGCACCCCGACAGGGATCAACTATGGCTACACCTTC
.,14,.,TRBJ2-2,TRBV9,CASNRDRNTGELFF,TGTGCCAGCAACAGGGACCGTAACACCGGGGAGCTGTTTTTT
TRBD1,15,.,TRBJ2-7,TRBV5-1,CASSWTGTGGYEQYF,TGCGCCAGCAGCTGGACCGGGACAGGGGGTTACGAGCAGTACTTC
TRBD1,14,.,TRBJ1-4,TRBV29-1,CSVDGTGEAPGLFF,TGCAGCGTTGACGGGACAGGGGAGGCTCCGGGACTGTTTTTT